The 24 T cell receptor beta chains given below trace back to one sample, sequenced in a study of T cell responses to AZD1222 COVID-19 vaccine. The assay was immunoSEQ multiplex PCR, and TCRdb's table has in-frame clones only and misses some. Here the sample spans some 140,000 clones, roughly nine tenths being singletons. The sample here was peripheral blood, taken on day 0 of AZD1222 vaccination. The source is an adult in good health.

This chain joins TRBV2 and TRBJ1-2; 9 bases line up with TRBD1. The CDR3 length is 13 residues. Trimming took 4 bases from V and 4 from J; bases not matched to a gene: 1. Germline V gene data show CDR1 as SNHLY and CDR2 as FYNNEI. This CDR3 reads CASSAGQGYGYTF. For the CDR3, the DNA is TGTGCCAGCAGTGCGGGACAGGGCTATGGCTACACCTTC.

The chain uses TRBV4-2 and TRBJ1-1; no reliable D call. There are 15 residues in the CDR3. The germline V and J ends were trimmed by 2 bases and 4 bases, with 14 bases remaining between them. The germline V gene has CDR1 LGHNA and CDR2 YNFKEQ. For the CDR3, the DNA is TGTGCCAGCAGCCAATCGGTGGGGATCGGCACTGAAGCTTTCTTT. Protein: CASSQSVGIGTEAFF.

CDR3 DNA: TGTGCCAGCAGCCTAGGGGTATCTGGAAACACCATATATTTT. Protein sequence: CASSLGVSGNTIYF. This chain joins TRBV9 and TRBJ1-3, with D possibly being TRBD1 (5 bases). The V gene lost 4 bases and the J gene lost 1 base, with 9 bases spanning the gap. This CDR3 contains 14 residues. Germline V CDR1 and CDR2: SGDLS, YYNGEE.

The J gene is TRBJ1-4, the V gene TRBV9, with no clear D. V was shortened by 4 bases and J by 7 bases, with 17 bases between the two germline ends. The CDR3 loop spans 15 amino acids. Per germline, CDR1 SGDLS and CDR2 YYNGEE. CDR3 loop: CASSPREAFREKLFF. The CDR3 nucleotides read TGTGCCAGCAGCCCAAGAGAAGCGTTCCGTGAAAAACTGTTTTTT.

The chain has TRBV4-1 and TRBJ1-1; a weak D match, TRBD1 (6 bases). Germline loops: CDR1 MGHRA, CDR2 YSYEKL. V lost 3 bases, J lost 1 base, and 9 bases lay in between. The CDR3 sequence is 14 residues long. CDR3 amino acids: CASSQGQQNTEAFF. The CDR3, as DNA: TGCGCCAGCAGCCAGGGACAACAGAACACTGAAGCTTTCTTT.

The chain uses TRBV27 and TRBJ2-1, with TRBD2 matching over 12 bases. The CDR3 runs to 14 residues. Per germline, CDR1 MNHEY and CDR2 SMNVEV (reference sequence). V lost 7 bases to trimming and J lost 5 bases; unmatched junction nucleotides: 3. This chain's CDR3 is CASKGLAGNNEQFF. CDR3 coding DNA: TGTGCCAGCAAAGGACTAGCGGGAAACAATGAGCAGTTCTTC.

The chain combines TRBV30 with TRBJ1-3; 7 nucleotides agree with TRBD1. Trimming removed 7 bases from V and 6 bases from J; junction bases left unmatched: 15. The CDR3 sequence is 15 residues long. Germline-derived CDR1 and CDR2 are GTSNPN and SVGIG (reference sequence). CDR3 bases: TGTGCCTCCTCTAAGGAGGGGGCGTTGGAAAACACCATATATTTT. Its protein product is CASSKEGALENTIYF.

As to this clone: A junction end diverges from the germline sequence, so it may reflect a read error. V is TRBV9 and J is TRBJ1-5; possible D gene TRBD1, 6 bases. This CDR3 contains 14 residues. Germline values: CDR1 SGDLS, CDR2 YYNGEE. CDR3 sequence (DNA): TGTGCCAACAGCGTCGGACAGCGGGGTAGCCCCCAGCATTTT. Translated: CANSVGQRGSPQHF.

V usage is TRBV6-5 and J usage is TRBJ1-2; D unclear. CDR1 is MNHEY, CDR2 SVGAGI, per germline. The V end lost 0 bases, the J end lost 8 bases, and 16 bases lay between the germline ends. CDR3 size: 15 residues. The CDR3 is CASSYSADPEGGYTF. CDR3 in DNA: TGTGCCAGCAGTTACTCGGCGGACCCGGAAGGAGGCTACACCTTC.

The CDR3 region is CASRQQGGAGYTF. CDR3 nucleotide sequence: TGTGCCAGTAGACAGCAGGGAGGTGCTGGCTACACCTTC. This rearrangement joins TRBV19 to TRBJ1-2; D might be TRBD1 (5 bases). Germline CDR1 and CDR2: LNHDA and SQIVND (reference sequence). Trimming took 6 bases from V and 7 from J, leaving 15 bases between them. The CDR3 covers 13 residues.

The chain employs TRBV5-1 and TRBJ2-5, with TRBD1 matching 9 bases. The CDR3 is made up of 14 amino acids. After removal of 6 bases from V and 4 bases from J, the junction contained 7 bases not matched to a gene. In germline, CDR1 is SGHRS, CDR2 YFSETQ. CDR3 residues: CASTQTGGGETQYF. The CDR3 DNA sequence: TGCGCCAGCACCCAGACAGGGGGGGGAGAGACCCAGTACTTC.

This clone was detected only once. The chain couples TRBV29-1 to TRBJ1-1; no firm D call. Germline V gene data show CDR1 as SQVTM and CDR2 as ANQGSEA. V was trimmed by 1 base and J by 1 base, leaving 4 bases between them. CDR3 size: 12 residues. CDR3 sequence (DNA): TGCAGCGTTGAAGCAGGGAACACTGAAGCTTTCTTT. Its protein product is CSVEAGNTEAFF.

This chain connects TRBV6-5 to TRBJ1-4, with D possibly matching TRBD1 (5 bases). Germline CDR1 is MNHEY and CDR2 is SVGAGI. With 5 bases removed from V and 5 bases from J, the gap between germline ends came to 12 bases. The CDR3 has 14 amino acids. The CDR3 spells CASSRRRENEKLFF. In DNA form, the CDR3 reads TGTGCCAGCAGTCGGCGCAGGGAGAATGAAAAACTGTTTTTT.

This clone was counted a single time. The chain has TRBV19 and TRBJ2-3; TRBD2 agrees at 7 bases. V shed 6 bases, J shed 2 bases, and the junction held 8 bases outside the gene matches. The CDR3 contains 15 residues. Germline CDR1 is LNHDA and CDR2 is SQIVND (reference sequence). The CDR3: CASSPLAGFTDTQYF. CDR3 nucleotides: TGTGCCAGTAGCCCCTTAGCGGGCTTCACAGATACGCAGTATTTT.

The chain is built from TRBV5-1 and TRBJ1-2, with 9 bases matching TRBD1. The junction had 2 bases not matched to a gene; V was cut back by 2 bases and J by 3 bases. The CDR3 sequence is 14 residues long. Germline V lookup: CDR1 SGHRS, CDR2 YFSETQ. For the CDR3, the DNA is TGCGCCAGCAGCTTACGACAGGGGGACTATGGCTACACCTTC. This gives the protein CASSLRQGDYGYTF.

Only one count was recorded for this clone. This sequence joins TRBV28 and TRBJ1-6; D might be TRBD1 (6 bases). Trimming pared 2 bases from V and 8 bases from J, leaving 19 bases between. Per the germline V gene, CDR1 is MDHEN and CDR2 is SYDVKM. The CDR3 loop spans 17 amino acids. CDR3 nucleotide sequence: TGTGCCAGCAGTTTAATCGGGAAGGGGGTGGATGATTCACCCCTCCACTTT. This sequence encodes CASSLIGKGVDDSPLHF.

This sequence joins TRBV4-1 and TRBJ1-4; D is possibly TRBD1 (5 bases). V gave up 1 base and J gave up 3 bases, with 24 bases separating them. The germline CDR1 and CDR2 sequences are MGHRA and YSYEKL. The CDR3 consists of 20 residues. The CDR3 DNA follows: TGCGCCAGCAGCCAAGTTTCACTCCAGGGAGGCCTTTCTTCTAATGAAAAACTGTTTTTT. This codes for CASSQVSLQGGLSSNEKLFF.

This chain connects TRBV7-2 to TRBJ1-2; a possible D gene is TRBD1 (6 bases). This CDR3 spans 13 amino acids. CDR1 is SGHTA, CDR2 FQGNSA, per germline. Trimming removed 1 base at V and 5 bases at J, with 8 bases between. Here the CDR3 reads CASSLEGGYGYTF. CDR3 DNA: TGTGCCAGCAGCTTAGAGGGGGGGTATGGCTACACCTTC.

The chain joins TRBV2 to TRBJ2-5; a weak D match, TRBD2 (5 bases). The CDR3 is 15 residues long. The germline V and J ends were trimmed by 2 bases and 5 bases, with 15 bases remaining between them. The germline V gene has CDR1 SNHLY and CDR2 FYNNEI. CDR3 sequence reads: CASSETRAKGETQYF. The CDR3 region has the DNA TGTGCCAGCAGTGAAACGCGGGCGAAAGGGGAGACCCAGTACTTC.

The gene calls are TRBV19 and TRBJ2-5; TRBD2 aligns across 13 bases. Looked up from germline, CDR1 is LNHDA and CDR2 is SQIVND (reference sequence). With V trimmed by 8 bases and J by 5 bases, 5 bases remained unmatched. The CDR3 sequence is 14 residues long. CDR3 protein: CASGTSGVRETQYF. The CDR3 nucleotides read TGTGCCAGTGGGACTAGCGGGGTCCGTGAGACCCAGTACTTC.

The rearrangement joins TRBV30 to TRBJ1-2; D is undetermined. Germline values: CDR1 GTSNPN, CDR2 SVGIG (reference sequence). The CDR3 has 12 amino acids. Trimming removed 0 bases at V and 3 bases at J, with 5 bases between. The CDR3, as DNA: TGTGCCTGGAGTGTTCAAGACTATGGCTACACCTTC. This sequence encodes CAWSVQDYGYTF.

The rearrangement joins TRBV19 to TRBJ1-2; 7 nucleotides match TRBD1. V shed 3 bases and J 4 bases; nucleotides not matched to a gene: 8. The CDR3 consists of 15 residues. The germline V gene encodes CDR1 LNHDA and CDR2 SQIVND (reference sequence). CDR3 sequence reads: CASSIQGVLGYGYTF. The CDR3 DNA follows: TGTGCCAGTAGTATCCAGGGGGTCCTTGGCTATGGCTACACCTTC.

This chain joins TRBV27 and TRBJ1-5; no firm D call. Germline CDR1 MNHEY, CDR2 SMNVEV (reference sequence). V lost 5 bases to trimming and J lost 0 bases, with 17 bases between them. This CDR3 is 17 amino acids long. Here the CDR3 DNA reads TGTGCCAGCAGTCCCTATTCCGGGTTCCTTAGCAATCAGCCCCAGCATTTT. This gives the protein CASSPYSGFLSNQPQHF.

J is TRBJ2-1 and V is TRBV24-1; TRBD2 might be the D (6 bases). This CDR3 has 17 residues. Trimming took 5 bases from V and 5 from J, leaving 21 bases between them. Germline CDR1 and CDR2: KGHDR and SFDVKD. The CDR3 DNA is TGTGCCACCAGTGGGATGGAATTAGCGGAGCTAGACAATGAGCAGTTCTTC. Amino acid sequence: CATSGMELAELDNEQFF.